The 5 T cell receptor beta chains below all came from one sample that was sequenced in a study of T cells after yellow fever vaccination. TCRdb fed the 5' RACE reads into MiXCR, producing one record per CDR3 protein. The table has 500,000 to 650,000 distinct CDR3 sequences, approximately 13% seen once; the top ten hold about 15%. The starting material was PBMCs, obtained on the day of the yellow fever booster vaccination. The receptor source for this set is a man younger than 45 who received the YFV17D yellow fever vaccine.

The CDR3 protein is CSVQDSYGYTF. CDR3 coding DNA: TGCAGCGTGCAAGACAGCTATGGCTACACCTTC. The V call is TRBV29-1, the J call TRBJ1-2, with a tentative D call TRBD1 (5 bases). V lost 6 bases, J lost 4 bases, and 9 bases lay in between. The CDR3 has 11 residues. Germline lookup yields CDR1 SQVTM and CDR2 ANQGSEA.

The chain employs TRBV7-6 and TRBJ2-7; D possibly matches TRBD1 or TRBD2 (5 bases each). There are 15 residues in the CDR3. V was pared by 2 bases and J by 3 bases, with 14 bases between. Germline V gene sequence: CDR1 SGHVS, CDR2 FNYEAQ. The CDR3 region has the DNA TGTGCCAGCAGCTTAATTGGGCAGGGAGACTACGAGCAGTACTTC. Protein: CASSLIGQGDYEQYF. The full variable domain, completed using reference TRBV7-6 and TRBJ2-7, is GAGVSQSPRYKVTKRGQDVALRCDPISGHVSLYWYRQALGQGPEFLTYFNYEAQQDKSGLPNDRFSAERPEGSISTLTIQRTEQRDSAMYRCASSLIGQGDYEQYFGPGTRLTVT.

CDR3 nucleotide sequence: TGTGCCAGCAGCTTAGAGCAGGGGCTAGCCTACGAGCAGTACTTC. Its protein product is CASSLEQGLAYEQYF. The chain uses TRBV7-9 and TRBJ2-7, with D possibly TRBD1 on 6 matching bases. The CDR3 consists of 15 residues. Germline lookup yields CDR1 SEHNR and CDR2 FQNEAQ (reference sequence). V was clipped by 1 base and J by 2 bases, with 12 bases between them.

The chain combines TRBV5-1 with TRBJ2-3, with D perhaps TRBD2 (5 bases). Looked up from germline, CDR1 is SGHRS and CDR2 is YFSETQ. This CDR3 contains 15 residues. The V end was cut by 0 bases, the J end by 3 bases, with 11 bases between. The CDR3 coding sequence is TGCGCCAGCAGCTTGGTCAGCGGCGGGACAGATACGCAGTATTTT. Translating it yields CASSLVSGGTDTQYF.

The chain combines TRBV20-1 with TRBJ2-5; D is possibly TRBD1 (5 bases). The V and J ends lost 3 bases and 0 bases respectively, with 8 bases between them. The CDR3 is 13 residues long. The germline V gene has CDR1 DFQATT and CDR2 SNEGSKA (reference sequence). The CDR3 is CSARPGYQETQYF. CDR3 nucleotides: TGCAGTGCTAGGCCAGGGTACCAAGAGACCCAGTACTTC.